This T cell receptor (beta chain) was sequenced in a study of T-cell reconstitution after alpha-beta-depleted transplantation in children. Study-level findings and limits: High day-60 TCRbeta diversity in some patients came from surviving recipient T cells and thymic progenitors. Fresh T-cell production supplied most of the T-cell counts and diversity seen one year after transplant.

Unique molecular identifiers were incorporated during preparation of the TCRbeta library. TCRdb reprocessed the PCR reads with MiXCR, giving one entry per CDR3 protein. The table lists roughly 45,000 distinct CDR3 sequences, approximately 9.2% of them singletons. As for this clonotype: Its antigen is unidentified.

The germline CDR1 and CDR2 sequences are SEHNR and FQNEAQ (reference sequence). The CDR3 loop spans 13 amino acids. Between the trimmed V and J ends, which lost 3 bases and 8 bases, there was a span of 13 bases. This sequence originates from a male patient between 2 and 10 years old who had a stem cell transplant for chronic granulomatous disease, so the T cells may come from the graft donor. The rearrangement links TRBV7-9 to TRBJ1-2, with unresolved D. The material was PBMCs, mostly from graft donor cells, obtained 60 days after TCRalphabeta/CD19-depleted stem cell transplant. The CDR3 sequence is CASSLSLRKGYTF. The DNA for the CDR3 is TGTGCCAGCAGCTTGAGTTTGAGAAAAGGCTACACCTTC.